This entry features one T cell receptor beta chain sequence. The data belong to a study of T cells in Graves' hyperthyroidism and ophthalmopathy. The germline V gene encodes CDR1 LGHDT and CDR2 YNNKEL (reference sequence). Trimming removed 1 base from V and 3 bases from J, with 22 bases in between. The length of the CDR3 is 18 residues. Amplification targeted TCR beta CDR3 regions from RNA transcripts. The HTBI set primed first-round TCR CDR3 RT-PCR. TCRdb fed the multiplex PCR reads into MiXCR, producing one record per CDR3 protein. This table holds about 400,000 distinct CDR3 sequences, approximately 13% found once. Patients with uncontrolled infections, other autoimmune diseases, pregnancy or lactation were excluded.

The chain uses TRBV3-1 and TRBJ2-7; D possibly corresponds to TRBD2 (6 bases). The receptor comes from a woman in her late teens or twenties with Graves' hyperthyroidism. The sequenced material came from blood. CDR3 coding DNA: TGTGCCAGCAGCCAAGTTGGAGCGGGCCGAGCTAAGGTCTACGAGCAGTACTTC. The encoded protein is CASSQVGAGRAKVYEQYF.